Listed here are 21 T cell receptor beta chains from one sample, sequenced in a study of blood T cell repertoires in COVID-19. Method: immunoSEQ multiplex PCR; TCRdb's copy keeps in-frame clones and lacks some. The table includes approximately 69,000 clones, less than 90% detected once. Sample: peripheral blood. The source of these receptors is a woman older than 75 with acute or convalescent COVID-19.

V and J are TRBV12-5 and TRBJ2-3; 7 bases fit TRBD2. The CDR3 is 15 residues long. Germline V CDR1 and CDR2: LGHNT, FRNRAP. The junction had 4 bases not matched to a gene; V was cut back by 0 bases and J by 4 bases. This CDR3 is CASGLVAGLSDTQYF. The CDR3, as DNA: TGTGCTAGTGGTTTGGTAGCGGGATTGTCAGATACGCAGTATTTT.

CDR3 protein: CASSQQGSSSPLHF. CDR3 DNA: TGTGCCAGCAGCCAGCAGGGATCGAGTTCACCCCTCCACTTT. This chain links TRBV3-1 (or the pseudogene TRBV3-2) with TRBJ1-6; a weak D match, TRBD1 (5 bases). Germline CDR1 is LGHDT and CDR2 is YNNKEL (reference sequence). The CDR3 has 14 residues. With 3 bases removed from V and 9 bases from J, the gap between germline ends came to 12 bases.

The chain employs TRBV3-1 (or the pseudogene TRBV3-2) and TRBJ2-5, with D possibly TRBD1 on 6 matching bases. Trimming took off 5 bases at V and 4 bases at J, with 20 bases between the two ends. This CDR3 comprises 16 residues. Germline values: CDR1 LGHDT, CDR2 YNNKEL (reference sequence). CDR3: CASSGTTTGTSETQYF. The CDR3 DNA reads TGTGCCAGCAGCGGAACCACTACCGGGACATCAGAGACCCAGTACTTC.

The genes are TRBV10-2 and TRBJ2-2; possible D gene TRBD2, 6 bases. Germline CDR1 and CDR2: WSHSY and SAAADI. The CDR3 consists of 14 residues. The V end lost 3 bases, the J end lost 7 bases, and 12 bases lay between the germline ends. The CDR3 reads CASSDPTGGGELFF. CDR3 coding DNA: TGCGCCAGCAGTGACCCCACCGGGGGCGGGGAGCTGTTTTTT.

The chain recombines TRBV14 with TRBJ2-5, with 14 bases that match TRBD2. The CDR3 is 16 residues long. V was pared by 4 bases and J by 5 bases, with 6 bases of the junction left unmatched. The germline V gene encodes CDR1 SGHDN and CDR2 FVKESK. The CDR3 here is CASSPAGTSGSETQYF. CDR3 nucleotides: TGTGCCAGCAGCCCCGCCGGGACTAGCGGGAGCGAGACCCAGTACTTC.

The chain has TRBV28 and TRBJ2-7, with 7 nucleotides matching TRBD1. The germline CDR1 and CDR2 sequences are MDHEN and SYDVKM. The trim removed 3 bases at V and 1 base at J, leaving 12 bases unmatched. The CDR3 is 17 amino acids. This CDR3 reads CASSFEAGGLSSYEQYF. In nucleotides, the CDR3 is TGTGCCAGCAGTTTTGAGGCAGGGGGTCTTAGTTCCTACGAGCAGTACTTC. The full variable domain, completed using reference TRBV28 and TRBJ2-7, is DVKVTQSSRYLVKRTGEKVFLECVQDMDHENMFWYRQDPGLGLRLIYFSYDVKMKEKGDIPEGYSVSREKKERFSLILESASTNQTSMYLCASSFEAGGLSSYEQYFGPGTRLTVT.

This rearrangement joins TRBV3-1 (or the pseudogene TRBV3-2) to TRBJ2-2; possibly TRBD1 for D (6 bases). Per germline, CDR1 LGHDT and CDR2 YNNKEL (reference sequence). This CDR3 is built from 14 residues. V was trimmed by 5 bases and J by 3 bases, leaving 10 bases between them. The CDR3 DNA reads TGTGCCAGCAGCAGGGGACACGACACCGGGGAGCTGTTTTTT. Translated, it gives CASSRGHDTGELFF.

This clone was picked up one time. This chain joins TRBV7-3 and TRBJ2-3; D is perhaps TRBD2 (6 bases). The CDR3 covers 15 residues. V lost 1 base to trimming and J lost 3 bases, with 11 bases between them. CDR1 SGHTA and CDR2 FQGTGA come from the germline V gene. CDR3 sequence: CASSLKAGMTDTQYF. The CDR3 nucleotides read TGTGCCAGCAGCTTAAAGGCGGGAATGACAGATACGCAGTATTTT. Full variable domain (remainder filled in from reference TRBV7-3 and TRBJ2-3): GAGVSQTPSNKVTEKGKYVELRCDPISGHTALYWYRQSLGQGPEFLIYFQGTGAADDSGLPNDRFFAVRPEGSVSTLKIQRTERGDSAVYLCASSLKAGMTDTQYFGPGTRLTVL.

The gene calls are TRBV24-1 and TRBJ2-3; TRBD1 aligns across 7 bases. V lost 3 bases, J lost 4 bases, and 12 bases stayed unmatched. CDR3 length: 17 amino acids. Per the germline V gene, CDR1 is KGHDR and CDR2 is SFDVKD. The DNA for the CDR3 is TGTGCCACCAGTGATCTTCGACAGGGTAGAGTGTCAGATACGCAGTATTTT. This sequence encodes CATSDLRQGRVSDTQYF.

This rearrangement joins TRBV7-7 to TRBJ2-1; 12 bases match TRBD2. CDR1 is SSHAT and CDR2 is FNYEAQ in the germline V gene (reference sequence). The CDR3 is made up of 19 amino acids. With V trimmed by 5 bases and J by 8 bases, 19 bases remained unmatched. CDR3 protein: CASSALRTSGTPPGHEQFF. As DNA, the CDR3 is TGTGCCAGCAGCGCCTTGCGGACTAGCGGGACCCCCCCTGGCCATGAGCAGTTCTTC.

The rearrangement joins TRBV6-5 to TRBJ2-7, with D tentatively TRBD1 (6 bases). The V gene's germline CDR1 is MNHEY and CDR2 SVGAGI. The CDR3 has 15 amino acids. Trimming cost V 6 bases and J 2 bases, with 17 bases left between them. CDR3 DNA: TGTGCCAGCAGATCCGATCACAGGGCCCCCTACGAGCAGTACTTC. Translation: CASRSDHRAPYEQYF.

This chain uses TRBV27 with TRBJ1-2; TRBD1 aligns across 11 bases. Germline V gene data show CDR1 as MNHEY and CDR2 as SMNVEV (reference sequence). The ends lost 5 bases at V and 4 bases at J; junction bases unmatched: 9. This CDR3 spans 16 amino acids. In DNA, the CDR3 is TGTGCCAGCAGTGCCCGGGACAGGGGGTCGGGCTATGGCTACACCTTC. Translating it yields CASSARDRGSGYGYTF.

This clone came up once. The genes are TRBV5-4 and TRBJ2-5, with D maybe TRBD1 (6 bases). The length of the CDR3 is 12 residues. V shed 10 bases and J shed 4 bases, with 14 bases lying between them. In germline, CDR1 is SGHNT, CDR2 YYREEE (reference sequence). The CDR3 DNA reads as TGTGCCTTGGGGGTACAGGGAGAGACCCAGTACTTC. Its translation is CALGVQGETQYF.

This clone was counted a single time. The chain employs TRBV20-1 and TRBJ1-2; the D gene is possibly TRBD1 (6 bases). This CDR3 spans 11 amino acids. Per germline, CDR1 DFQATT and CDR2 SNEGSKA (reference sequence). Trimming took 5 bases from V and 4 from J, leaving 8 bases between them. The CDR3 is CSAGDTYGYTF. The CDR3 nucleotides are TGCAGTGCTGGGGACACCTATGGCTACACCTTC.

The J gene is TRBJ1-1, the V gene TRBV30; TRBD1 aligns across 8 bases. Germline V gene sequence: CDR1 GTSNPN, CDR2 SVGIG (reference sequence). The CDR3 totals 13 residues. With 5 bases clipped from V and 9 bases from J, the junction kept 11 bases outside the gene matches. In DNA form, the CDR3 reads TGTGCCTGGGCCAACAGGGGGAGGCCTAAAGCTTTCTTT. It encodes CAWANRGRPKAFF.

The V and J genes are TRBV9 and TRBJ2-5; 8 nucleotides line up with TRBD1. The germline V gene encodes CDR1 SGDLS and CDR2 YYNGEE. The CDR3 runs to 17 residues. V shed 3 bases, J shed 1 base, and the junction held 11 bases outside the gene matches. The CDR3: CASSAKTWTGTQETQYF. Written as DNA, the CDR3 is TGTGCCAGCAGCGCGAAAACCTGGACAGGGACCCAAGAGACCCAGTACTTC.

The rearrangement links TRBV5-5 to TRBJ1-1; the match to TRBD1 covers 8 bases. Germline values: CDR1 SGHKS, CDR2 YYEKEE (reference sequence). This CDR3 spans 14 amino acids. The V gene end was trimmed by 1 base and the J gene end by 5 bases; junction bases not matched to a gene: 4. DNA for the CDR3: TGTGCCAGCAGCTTGCGTACAGGGGGGACTGAAGCTTTCTTT. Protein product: CASSLRTGGTEAFF.

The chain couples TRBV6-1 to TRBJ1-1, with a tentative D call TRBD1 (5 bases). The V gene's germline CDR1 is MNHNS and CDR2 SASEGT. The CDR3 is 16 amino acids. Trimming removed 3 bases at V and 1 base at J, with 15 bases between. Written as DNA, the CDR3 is TGTGCCAGCAGTGATTTGCTCTACAGGACGAACACTGAAGCTTTCTTT. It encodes CASSDLLYRTNTEAFF.

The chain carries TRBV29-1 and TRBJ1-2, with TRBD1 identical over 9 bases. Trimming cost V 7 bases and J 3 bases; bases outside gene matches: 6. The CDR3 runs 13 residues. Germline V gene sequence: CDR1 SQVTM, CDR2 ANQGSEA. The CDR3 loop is CSALGTGYYGYTF. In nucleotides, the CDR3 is TGCAGCGCGCTCGGGACAGGGTACTATGGCTACACCTTC.

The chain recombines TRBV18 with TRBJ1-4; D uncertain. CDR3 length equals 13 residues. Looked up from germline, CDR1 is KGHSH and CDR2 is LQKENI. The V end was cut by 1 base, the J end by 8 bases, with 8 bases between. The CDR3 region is CASSPLEAEKLFF. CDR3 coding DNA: TGTGCCAGCTCACCACTGGAGGCCGAAAAACTGTTTTTT.

CDR3 residues: CASSPLPSGVGNEQYF. CDR3 sequence (DNA): TGTGCCAGCTCACCTCTCCCCAGCGGAGTTGGGAACGAGCAGTACTTC. The chain links TRBV18 to TRBJ2-7; possibly TRBD2 for D (5 bases). The CDR3 runs 16 residues. Germline-derived CDR1 and CDR2 are KGHSH and LQKENI. V dropped 3 bases and J dropped 5 bases, with 20 bases sitting between them.